The 31 T cell receptor beta chains in this list originate from one sample, sequenced in a study of control samples from healthy donors and cancer patients. Produced via immunoSEQ multiplex PCR; TCRdb's table is partial and in-frame only. This repertoire shows 130,000 or so clones, about 90% found once; its top ten account for under 9%. The sample comprised blood. All receptors come from a man younger than 30 in good health.

The chain couples TRBV5-6 to TRBJ1-2; 9 bases are a match to TRBD1. CDR1 and CDR2 (germline): SGHDT, YYEEEE. The J segment lost 8 bases and the V segment lost 5 bases, leaving 4 bases of the junction unmatched. This CDR3 comprises 12 residues. CDR3 residues: CASSWDRAGYTF. The CDR3 DNA reads TGTGCCAGCAGTTGGGACAGGGCGGGCTACACCTTC.

This clone was recorded a few times. This rearrangement joins TRBV4-3 to TRBJ1-4; D unclear. The germline V and J ends were trimmed by 2 bases and 8 bases, with 18 bases remaining between them. This CDR3 contains 16 residues. Germline CDR1 is LGHNA and CDR2 is YSLEER. Here the CDR3 reads CASSQTTGKGGEKLFF. For the CDR3, the DNA is TGCGCCAGCAGCCAAACAACGGGGAAGGGTGGCGAAAAACTGTTTTTT.

The gene calls are TRBV15 and TRBJ1-1; no firm D call. This CDR3 has 17 amino acids. The germline V and J ends were trimmed by 2 bases and 2 bases, with 18 bases remaining between them. The germline V gene encodes CDR1 LNHNV and CDR2 YYDKDF (reference sequence). The chain's CDR3 is CATSRPSVDWRNTEAFF. CDR3 bases: TGTGCCACCAGCAGACCATCTGTCGACTGGCGAAACACTGAAGCTTTCTTT.

This sequence joins TRBV19 and TRBJ2-3; 9 bases are a match to TRBD2. Germline V gene lookup returns CDR1 LNHDA and CDR2 SQIVND (reference sequence). After removal of 6 bases from V and 6 bases from J, the junction contained 10 bases not matched to a gene. There are 15 residues in the CDR3. CDR3 region: CASSLGTSSWDTQYF. DNA of the CDR3: TGTGCCAGTAGCCTCGGGACTAGCTCCTGGGATACGCAGTATTTT.

The chain joins TRBV19 to TRBJ2-7, with D perhaps TRBD1 (7 bases). V was trimmed by 4 bases and J by 5 bases, leaving 15 bases between them. Germline V gene sequence: CDR1 LNHDA, CDR2 SQIVND (reference sequence). The CDR3 contains 14 residues. The CDR3, as DNA: TGTGCCAGTAGTACGACAGGGAGGCGCGACGAGCAGTACTTC. This gives the protein CASSTTGRRDEQYF.

This clone has a single count. J is TRBJ2-2 and V is TRBV11-2, with 7 positions matching TRBD1. CDR3 length: 15 amino acids. J gave up 4 bases and V 5 bases, and 7 bases lay outside the gene matches. Germline CDR1 SGHAT, CDR2 FQNNGV. Written as DNA, the CDR3 is TGTGCCAGCAGCCTCGACAGGGTGTCCACCGGGGAGCTGTTTTTT. This codes for CASSLDRVSTGELFF.

The CDR3 bases are TGTGCCAGTAGTAGACAGGGGTCCTACGGCTACACCTTC. Its translation is CASSRQGSYGYTF. The chain carries TRBV19 and TRBJ1-2, with 8 nucleotides matching TRBD1. Unmatched junction bases numbered 6, after V lost 4 bases and J lost 8 bases. Germline CDR1 is LNHDA and CDR2 is SQIVND (reference sequence). This CDR3 spans 13 amino acids. The whole variable domain, remainder taken from reference TRBV19 and TRBJ1-2, is DGGITQSPKYLFRKEGQNVTLSCEQNLNHDAMYWYRQDPGQGLRLIYYSQIVNDFQKGDIAEGYSVSREKKESFPLTVTSAQKNPTAFYLCASSRQGSYGYTFGSGTRLTVV.

This chain links TRBV7-7 with TRBJ2-2, with 9 positions matching TRBD1. The CDR3 has 15 amino acids. Germline V gene sequence: CDR1 SSHAT, CDR2 FNYEAQ (reference sequence). With V trimmed by 5 bases and J by 1 base, 2 bases remained unmatched. The CDR3 reads CASSEGQGNTGELFF. DNA for the CDR3: TGTGCCAGCAGCGAGGGACAGGGGAACACCGGGGAGCTGTTTTTT.

V usage is TRBV3-1 (or the pseudogene TRBV3-2) and J usage is TRBJ2-7; D is unresolved. Germline V lookup: CDR1 LGHDT, CDR2 YNNKEL (reference sequence). Between the trimmed V and J ends, which lost 2 bases and 4 bases, there was a span of 3 bases. This CDR3 has 11 residues. Written as DNA, the CDR3 is TGTGCCAGCAGCCAACGGTACGAGCAGTACTTC. It translates to CASSQRYEQYF.

This chain links TRBV6-1 with TRBJ1-2; a weak D match, TRBD1 (6 bases). Trimming shortened V by 0 bases and J by 4 bases, and 9 bases separated the two germline ends. The CDR3 loop spans 14 amino acids. Germline V gene sequence: CDR1 MNHNS, CDR2 SASEGT. CDR3 residues: CASSEAGGSYGYTF. CDR3 coding DNA: TGTGCCAGCAGTGAAGCAGGGGGGAGCTATGGCTACACCTTC.

In DNA, the CDR3 is TGTGCCAGCAGCTCCATACGAACCCAGGGGGCAGATACGCAGTATTTT. Amino acids: CASSSIRTQGADTQYF. The chain links TRBV11-2 to TRBJ2-3, with 7 bases matching TRBD1. CDR3 size: 16 residues. The V gene end was trimmed by 4 bases and the J gene end by 4 bases; junction bases not matched to a gene: 11. Per the germline V gene, CDR1 is SGHAT and CDR2 is FQNNGV.

This clone has only a few counts. The chain couples TRBV3-1 (or the pseudogene TRBV3-2) to TRBJ1-5; possible D gene TRBD1, 6 bases. Trimming cost V 2 bases and J 5 bases, with 13 bases left between them. The CDR3 runs to 15 residues. From germline, CDR1 is LGHDT and CDR2 YNNKEL (reference sequence). In nucleotides, the CDR3 is TGTGCCAGCAGCCAAAACACAGGGAGATATCAGCCCCAGCATTTT. Its translation: CASSQNTGRYQPQHF.

The rearrangement joins TRBV11-2 to TRBJ2-3; 10 bases fit TRBD2. The V and J ends lost 0 bases and 2 bases, in that order; junction bases with no gene match: 8. The length of the CDR3 is 18 residues. From germline, CDR1 is SGHAT and CDR2 FQNNGV. The CDR3 DNA sequence: TGTGCCAGCAGCTTAGATCAGCGGGGGGGCCCAAACACAGATACGCAGTATTTT. As protein: CASSLDQRGGPNTDTQYF.

The CDR3 sequence is CASSEFGQGYTEAFF. The CDR3 DNA follows: TGTGCCAGCAGTGAATTCGGACAGGGATACACTGAAGCTTTCTTT. The genes are TRBV6-1 and TRBJ1-1, with 8 bases aligning to TRBD1. J was trimmed by 3 bases and V by 2 bases; bases with no gene match: 5. Germline V gene data show CDR1 as MNHNS and CDR2 as SASEGT. This CDR3 region has 15 residues.

CDR3 in DNA: TGTGCCAGCAGCTTAGCCTCCAGTTGGAATCAGCCCCAGCATTTT. Its protein product is CASSLASSWNQPQHF. The rearrangement links TRBV7-2 to TRBJ1-5; the D is unclear. Germline assignment: CDR1 SGHTA and CDR2 FQGNSA. Trimming took 0 bases from V and 4 from J, leaving 10 bases between them. The CDR3 loop spans 15 amino acids. Complete variable domain (other parts from reference TRBV7-2 and TRBJ1-5): GAGVSQSPSNKVTEKGKDVELRCDPISGHTALYWYRQSLGQGLEFLIYFQGNSAPDKSGLPSDRFSAERTGGSVSTLTIQRTQQEDSAVYLCASSLASSWNQPQHFGDGTRLSIL.

This rearrangement joins TRBV2 to TRBJ2-5; 7 bases align to TRBD1. V was clipped by 4 bases and J by 3 bases; unmatched bases: 5. This CDR3 is built from 14 residues. The germline gives CDR1 SNHLY, CDR2 FYNNEI. CDR3 DNA: TGTGCCAGCAGTGGAGGGACAGCGGAAGAGACCCAGTACTTC. This codes for CASSGGTAEETQYF.

The chain joins TRBV3-1 (or the pseudogene TRBV3-2) to TRBJ2-1; D remains unclear. The CDR3 runs to 13 residues. Trimming removed 2 bases from V and 8 bases from J, with 10 bases in between. Germline values: CDR1 LGHDT, CDR2 YNNKEL (reference sequence). The CDR3 DNA sequence: TGTGCCAGCAGCCAAAGTGGTGGGGATGAGCAGTTCTTC. It yields the protein CASSQSGGDEQFF.

The chain combines TRBV7-9 with TRBJ2-7; 13 bases fit TRBD2. The germline V gene has CDR1 SEHNR and CDR2 FQNEAQ (reference sequence). The CDR3 has 15 residues. Trimming at V came to 5 bases and at J to 5 bases, leaving 6 bases not matched to a gene. In nucleotides, the CDR3 is TGTGCCAGCAGCGCCACTAGCGGGGGGGCCGACGAGCAGTACTTC. Its translation: CASSATSGGADEQYF. Full variable domain (outside the CDR3, taken from reference TRBV7-9 and TRBJ2-7): DTGVSQNPRHKITKRGQNVTFRCDPISEHNRLYWYRQTLGQGPEFLTYFQNEAQLEKSRLLSDRFSAERPKGSFSTLEIQRTEQGDSAMYLCASSATSGGADEQYFGPGTRLTVT.

V and J are TRBV28 and TRBJ1-6, with D unresolved. Germline assignment: CDR1 MDHEN and CDR2 SYDVKM. The length of the CDR3 is 13 residues. Between the trimmed V and J ends, which lost 4 bases and 4 bases, there was a span of 5 bases. The CDR3 protein is CASSSSYNSPLHF. The DNA for the CDR3 is TGTGCCAGCAGTTCCTCTTATAATTCACCCCTCCACTTT.

The CDR3 DNA follows: TGTGCCAGCAGTTACGGGGAGAGCTATGGCTACACCTTC. Protein: CASSYGESYGYTF. The V and J genes are TRBV6-6 and TRBJ1-2; D is ambiguous. Germline CDR1 reads MNHNY; CDR2 reads SVGAGI (reference sequence). CDR3 length: 13 residues. The V end was cut by 2 bases, the J end by 4 bases, with 8 bases between.

The gene calls are TRBV30 and TRBJ2-1; the match to TRBD1 covers 9 bases. Germline CDR1 reads GTSNPN; CDR2 reads SVGIG (reference sequence). The CDR3 is made up of 14 amino acids. V shed 8 bases and J 6 bases; nucleotides not matched to a gene: 11. The CDR3 sequence is CAGEYRGRGNEQFF. The DNA for the CDR3 is TGTGCCGGGGAGTACAGGGGGCGAGGCAATGAGCAGTTCTTC.

The V and J genes are TRBV7-7 and TRBJ1-4; TRBD1 matches 7 bases. The CDR3 is 15 residues long. CDR1 and CDR2 (germline): SSHAT, FNYEAQ (reference sequence). V was clipped by 1 base and J by 4 bases; unmatched bases: 3. The CDR3 here is CASSLGGQHNEKLFF. The DNA of the CDR3 is TGTGCCAGCAGCTTAGGGGGACAGCATAATGAAAAACTGTTTTTT.

This clone appeared a single time. CDR3 amino acids: CASSPGQGNSPLHF. CDR3 nucleotides: TGCGCCAGCAGCCCGGGACAGGGTAATTCACCCCTCCACTTT. The gene calls are TRBV4-3 and TRBJ1-6; TRBD1 aligns across 9 bases. CDR1 is LGHNA and CDR2 is YSLEER in the germline V gene. The CDR3 sequence is 14 residues long. With V trimmed by 4 bases and J by 6 bases, 1 base remained unmatched.

The chain employs TRBV9 and TRBJ1-1, with unresolved D. Germline CDR1 is SGDLS and CDR2 is YYNGEE. V shed 3 bases and J shed 2 bases, with 8 bases lying between them. CDR3 length: 13 amino acids. The CDR3 nucleotides are TGTGCCAGCAGCGATACGGCAAACACTGAAGCTTTCTTT. Encoded protein: CASSDTANTEAFF.

The chain uses TRBV28 and TRBJ2-7; 9 nucleotides match TRBD1. Germline-derived CDR1 and CDR2 are MDHEN and SYDVKM. Unmatched junction bases numbered 15, after V lost 10 bases and J lost 2 bases. The CDR3 consists of 16 residues. The CDR3 DNA reads TGTGCCATCTTACCAGAGAGGACAGGGGAAACCTACGAGCAGTACTTC. Its translation is CAILPERTGETYEQYF.

The chain carries TRBV28 and TRBJ2-7, with 7 nucleotides matching TRBD2. The CDR3 spans 16 residues. Germline loops: CDR1 MDHEN, CDR2 SYDVKM. V shed 6 bases and J 2 bases; nucleotides not matched to a gene: 13. DNA of the CDR3: TGTGCCAGCAGGCCTGGAGCGGGGACTCCCGCCTACGAGCAGTACTTC. Translation: CASRPGAGTPAYEQYF.

This clone turned up a few times. The CDR3 sequence: CASSQESGHTEAFF. The DNA of the CDR3 is TGCGCCAGCAGCCAAGAAAGTGGGCACACTGAAGCTTTCTTT. The chain is built from TRBV4-3 and TRBJ1-1; unclear D gene. CDR1 is LGHNA and CDR2 is YSLEER in the germline V gene. Trimming took 0 bases from V and 3 from J, leaving 8 bases between them. There are 14 residues in the CDR3.

A remark on this clone: Distinct nucleotide sequences in the sample also encode this CDR3. The chain recombines TRBV11-3 with TRBJ2-5; TRBD1 might be the D (6 bases). V was shortened by 1 base and J by 0 bases, with 9 bases between the two germline ends. The CDR3 extends over 15 amino acids. Germline V CDR1 and CDR2: SGHNT, YENEEA. The CDR3 region has the DNA TGTGCCAGCAGCTTAGGGACAGCCAACCAAGAGACCCAGTACTTC. Its translation is CASSLGTANQETQYF.

V gene TRBV12-3 or TRBV12-4 combines with J gene TRBJ1-1, with unresolved D. The CDR3 has 11 amino acids. V dropped 6 bases and J dropped 6 bases, with 8 bases sitting between them. DNA for the CDR3: TGTGCCAGCAGAAAGAGGGCTGAAGCTTTCTTT. Its translation is CASRKRAEAFF.

This clone was counted a single time. J is TRBJ2-7 and V is TRBV29-1, with 12 nucleotides matching TRBD1. J was trimmed by 4 bases and V by 6 bases; bases with no gene match: 7. Per germline, CDR1 SQVTM and CDR2 ANQGSEA. There are 14 residues in the CDR3. The CDR3 sequence is CSVRGTGGGYEQYF. The CDR3 DNA sequence: TGCAGCGTCCGGGGGACAGGGGGCGGGTACGAGCAGTACTTC.

V and J are TRBV7-6 and TRBJ2-7; a possible D gene is TRBD1 (6 bases). CDR1 and CDR2 from the germline V gene are SGHVS and FNYEAQ. The CDR3 loop spans 14 amino acids. Trimming shortened V by 6 bases and J by 3 bases, and 15 bases separated the two germline ends. CDR3 in amino acids: CASSYSVQGYEQYF. The DNA for the CDR3 is TGTGCCAGCAGTTATTCAGTACAGGGCTACGAGCAGTACTTC.